These 24 T cell receptor beta chains share one sample of origin, sequenced in a study of T cell responses to AZD1222 COVID-19 vaccine. TCRdb keeps only in-frame clones here, not all; method: immunoSEQ multiplex PCR. Here the sample spans over 60,000 clones, 80% to 90% being singletons. The sample here was peripheral blood, taken on day 0 of AZD1222 vaccination. The receptors here all came from an adult in good health.

The genes are TRBV30 and TRBJ1-3, with no clear D. Germline CDR1 reads GTSNPN; CDR2 reads SVGIG (reference sequence). This CDR3 comprises 14 residues. Trimming pared 1 base from V and 4 bases from J, leaving 11 bases between. Here the CDR3 DNA reads TGTGCCTGGAGTGAATGGATGTTGGGAAACACCATATATTTT. Translation: CAWSEWMLGNTIYF.

This clone was seen just once. The chain recombines TRBV2 with TRBJ1-1; 10 positions agree with TRBD1. Losses at the gene ends were 6 bases for V and 4 bases for J; bases not matched to a gene: 8. The CDR3 covers 15 residues. Germline-derived CDR1 and CDR2 are SNHLY and FYNNEI. The CDR3 protein is CASRLRQGAVTEAFF. The CDR3 DNA reads TGTGCCAGCAGGTTACGACAGGGGGCTGTCACTGAAGCTTTCTTT.

This chain joins TRBV6-5 and TRBJ1-1, with no clear D. The V and J ends lost 8 bases and 4 bases respectively, with 11 bases between them. This CDR3 is built from 12 residues. The V gene's germline CDR1 is MNHEY and CDR2 SVGAGI. CDR3 coding DNA: TGTGCCAGCTGGGCCCTGGGCACTGAAGCTTTCTTT. It translates to CASWALGTEAFF.

This clone was seen a handful of times. The chain has TRBV6-1 and TRBJ1-5; D unclear. From germline, CDR1 is MNHNS and CDR2 SASEGT. V lost 3 bases and J lost 2, with 11 bases in between. The CDR3 covers 15 residues. CDR3 amino acids: CASSEGQARNQPQHF. The CDR3 coding sequence is TGTGCCAGCAGTGAGGGCCAGGCGCGCAATCAGCCCCAGCATTTT.

V is TRBV5-4 and J is TRBJ1-2, with D possibly TRBD1 on 5 matching bases. Germline V CDR1 and CDR2: SGHNT, YYREEE (reference sequence). The CDR3 runs to 17 residues. V was cut by 4 bases and J by 0 bases, with 19 bases left in between. This CDR3 reads CASSVGLYGATNYGYTF. Here the CDR3 DNA reads TGTGCCAGCAGCGTAGGGCTGTATGGGGCCACTAACTATGGCTACACCTTC.

The gene calls are TRBV3-1 (or the pseudogene TRBV3-2) and TRBJ1-1, with a weak D call TRBD1 (6 bases). The germline V gene encodes CDR1 LGHDT and CDR2 YNNKEL (reference sequence). The CDR3 is 14 amino acids. V lost 4 bases to trimming and J lost 4 bases, with 13 bases between them. CDR3 in amino acids: CASSLGGGGTEAFF. In nucleotides, the CDR3 is TGTGCCAGCAGCCTTGGGGGCGGGGGCACTGAAGCTTTCTTT.

The rearrangement uses TRBV7-3 and TRBJ2-6; TRBD2 might be the D (5 bases). V lost 5 bases, J lost 0 bases, and 17 bases lay in between. The CDR3 is 18 amino acids. The germline V gene has CDR1 SGHTA and CDR2 FQGTGA. The CDR3 reads CASSQMAGRYSGANVLTF. DNA of the CDR3: TGTGCCAGCAGCCAGATGGCGGGCCGATACTCTGGGGCCAACGTCCTGACTTTC.

The chain carries TRBV7-2 and TRBJ2-5, with unresolved D. Germline lookup yields CDR1 SGHTA and CDR2 FQGNSA. The CDR3 is made up of 13 amino acids. V shed 4 bases and J shed 2 bases, with 8 bases lying between them. In DNA, the CDR3 is TGTGCCAGCAGCTCGCTGATGCAAGAGACCCAGTACTTC. It encodes CASSSLMQETQYF.

CDR3 DNA sequence: TGTGCCAGCAGCTTAGATACCTCGTTTGATACGCAGTATTTT. Its protein product is CASSLDTSFDTQYF. This chain uses TRBV11-3 with TRBJ2-3; D uncertain. Trimming shortened V by 0 bases and J by 6 bases, and 10 bases separated the two germline ends. This CDR3 is built from 14 residues. In germline, CDR1 is SGHNT, CDR2 YENEEA.

The chain has TRBV7-2 and TRBJ1-1; D may be TRBD1 (5 bases). Germline V CDR1 and CDR2: SGHTA, FQGNSA. Trimming stripped 2 bases from V and 3 bases from J, with 7 bases between. The CDR3 runs 13 residues. CDR3 DNA: TGTGCCAGCAGCTTACTAGGGGACACTGAAGCTTTCTTT. Translated: CASSLLGDTEAFF.

This chain connects TRBV5-4 to TRBJ1-2, with D tentatively TRBD1 (6 bases). CDR3 size: 17 residues. V lost 0 bases to trimming and J lost 4 bases, with 19 bases between them. Looked up from germline, CDR1 is SGHNT and CDR2 is YYREEE (reference sequence). In nucleotides, the CDR3 is TGTGCCAGCAGCTTGGAGGCGGGGGCCACCGGGGGCTATGGCTACACCTTC. Protein sequence: CASSLEAGATGGYGYTF.

This chain connects TRBV28 to TRBJ2-1; D perhaps matches TRBD1 (5 bases). The germline V gene has CDR1 MDHEN and CDR2 SYDVKM. V shed 7 bases and J shed 2 bases, with 12 bases lying between them. This CDR3 has 14 residues. The CDR3 spells CASNRRAPYNEQFF. The CDR3 DNA follows: TGTGCCAGCAACCGCAGGGCACCCTACAATGAGCAGTTCTTC. Variable domain in full (rest from reference TRBV28 and TRBJ2-1): DVKVTQSSRYLVKRTGEKVFLECVQDMDHENMFWYRQDPGLGLRLIYFSYDVKMKEKGDIPEGYSVSREKKERFSLILESASTNQTSMYLCASNRRAPYNEQFFGPGTRLTVL.

This chain connects TRBV7-2 to TRBJ2-1, with 12 bases aligning to TRBD2. CDR3 length equals 17 residues. V lost 4 bases and J lost 3; bases outside the gene matches: 7. Germline CDR1 reads SGHTA; CDR2 reads FQGNSA. As DNA, the CDR3 is TGTGCCAGCAGCTCCCTAGCGGGGGGGCTAGACTACAATGAGCAGTTCTTC. This encodes CASSSLAGGLDYNEQFF. Together with reference TRBV7-2 and TRBJ2-1, the CDR3 gives the full variable domain: GAGVSQSPSNKVTEKGKDVELRCDPISGHTALYWYRQSLGQGLEFLIYFQGNSAPDKSGLPSDRFSAERTGGSVSTLTIQRTQQEDSAVYLCASSSLAGGLDYNEQFFGPGTRLTVL.

The chain recombines TRBV30 with TRBJ1-3; no definite D call. Germline V gene data show CDR1 as GTSNPN and CDR2 as SVGIG (reference sequence). The germline V and J ends were trimmed by 4 bases and 0 bases, with 10 bases remaining between them. The length of the CDR3 is 14 residues. The CDR3 protein is CAWIPVSSGNTIYF. The CDR3 DNA sequence: TGTGCCTGGATTCCCGTGAGCTCTGGAAACACCATATATTTT.

The chain employs TRBV2 and TRBJ1-1; D perhaps matches TRBD1 (5 bases). The germline CDR1 and CDR2 sequences are SNHLY and FYNNEI. V was pared by 4 bases and J by 4 bases, with 7 bases between. The CDR3 sequence is 12 residues long. The CDR3 DNA reads as TGTGCCAGCAGTGGGACAATCACTGAAGCTTTCTTT. Translating it yields CASSGTITEAFF.

The rearrangement uses TRBV3-1 (or the pseudogene TRBV3-2) and TRBJ1-2; the D gene is possibly TRBD1 (5 bases). The CDR3 loop spans 15 amino acids. The V end was cut by 2 bases, the J end by 7 bases, with 17 bases between. Germline V lookup: CDR1 LGHDT, CDR2 YNNKEL (reference sequence). CDR3: CASSQIPAGVGGYTF. The CDR3 bases are TGTGCCAGCAGCCAAATCCCGGCGGGGGTGGGTGGCTACACCTTC.

V is TRBV5-1 and J is TRBJ1-5, with 7 bases matching TRBD1. Germline V gives CDR1 SGHRS, CDR2 YFSETQ. Unmatched junction bases numbered 4, after V lost 4 bases and J lost 3 bases. This CDR3 comprises 14 residues. The CDR3 DNA is TGCGCCAGCAGCCCACAGGGGAACAATCAGCCCCAGCATTTT. Amino acid sequence: CASSPQGNNQPQHF.

This clone occurred a few times. The rearrangement uses TRBV2 and TRBJ1-2, with no clear D. Between the trimmed V and J ends, which lost 4 bases and 7 bases, there was a span of 19 bases. The CDR3 runs 15 residues. Germline-derived CDR1 and CDR2 are SNHLY and FYNNEI. CDR3 nucleotides: TGTGCCAGCAGTGGTGTAGGGAGGGATTTAAGTGGCTACACCTTC. As protein: CASSGVGRDLSGYTF.

This chain uses TRBV5-4 with TRBJ1-2; TRBD1 might be the D (5 bases). The V gene's germline CDR1 is SGHNT and CDR2 YYREEE (reference sequence). V was shortened by 3 bases and J by 0 bases, with 24 bases between the two germline ends. The CDR3 has 19 amino acids. The CDR3 DNA sequence: TGTGCCAGCAGCTCGCCCCGACAGAAACCCTACTTATCTAACTATGGCTACACCTTC. It codes for CASSSPRQKPYLSNYGYTF.

The V call is TRBV7-2, the J call TRBJ2-2; D gene ambiguous. Per germline, CDR1 SGHTA and CDR2 FQGNSA. Between the trimmed V and J ends, which lost 4 bases and 4 bases, there was a span of 7 bases. The CDR3 loop spans 13 amino acids. CDR3 in DNA: TGTGCCAGCAGCTCCCGGGCCACCGGGGAGCTGTTTTTT. Protein sequence: CASSSRATGELFF.

This clone was detected only once. This chain connects TRBV5-1 to TRBJ2-2, with 7 bases fitting TRBD1. From germline, CDR1 is SGHRS and CDR2 YFSETQ. The length of the CDR3 is 16 residues. The V segment lost 4 bases and the J segment 5 bases; nucleotides outside the gene matches: 11. CDR3 protein: CASSTTSQGPTGELFF. The CDR3 DNA follows: TGCGCCAGCAGCACCACCTCACAGGGGCCTACCGGGGAGCTGTTTTTT.

The gene calls are TRBV2 and TRBJ2-7; 8 bases are shared with TRBD1. This CDR3 spans 14 amino acids. Per germline, CDR1 SNHLY and CDR2 FYNNEI. Germline trimming cut 1 base from V and 3 bases from J; bases unmatched to any gene: 2. CDR3 in amino acids: CASSEGTGNYEQYF. The CDR3 nucleotides are TGTGCCAGCAGTGAAGGGACAGGGAACTACGAGCAGTACTTC.

The CDR3 nucleotides read TGTGCCAGCTCACCAGGGACAGGGGATCAGCCCCAGCATTTT. Translation: CASSPGTGDQPQHF. J is TRBJ1-5 and V is TRBV18; TRBD1 matches at 10 bases. Germline V gene data show CDR1 as KGHSH and CDR2 as LQKENI. The V segment lost 2 bases and the J segment 5 bases; nucleotides outside the gene matches: 0. The CDR3 runs to 14 residues.

The chain uses TRBV5-5 and TRBJ2-7; D is unresolved. Germline V gene lookup returns CDR1 SGHKS and CDR2 YYEKEE (reference sequence). Trimming pared 0 bases from V and 6 bases from J, leaving 4 bases between. The CDR3 has 11 residues. The CDR3 coding sequence is TGTGCCAGCAGCTTGGGTATCGAGCAGTACTTC. Its protein product is CASSLGIEQYF. Variable domain in full (rest from reference TRBV5-5 and TRBJ2-7): DAGVTQSPTHLIKTRGQQVTLRCSPISGHKSVSWYQQVLGQGPQFIFQYYEKEERGRGNFPDRFSARQFPNYSSELNVNALLLGDSALYLCASSLGIEQYFGPGTRLTVT.